This record looks at one T cell receptor beta chain sequence and its context. Its specificity is unknown. Newly diagnosed hyperthyroidism patients aged 18 to 65 years had disease lasting under 2 months. TCR beta CDR3 region amplification was performed from RNA transcripts. A first-round RT-PCR of the TCR CDR3 used the HTBI primer set. TCRdb ran MiXCR on the multiplex PCR reads and lists one entry per CDR3 protein. The profile covers about 620,000 distinct CDR3 sequences, with 15% to 20% appearing a single time and over 3.5% taken by the ten largest. This specimen belongs to a study of T cells in Graves' hyperthyroidism and ophthalmopathy. Study-level results: For ophthalmopathy, model prediction preceded onset by a median roughly 6.2 months.

V lost 5 bases, J lost 4 bases, and 9 bases stayed unmatched. This CDR3 contains 15 residues. CDR1 and CDR2 from the germline V gene are PRHDT and FYEKMQ (reference sequence). The chain joins TRBV13 to TRBJ2-5; TRBD1 matches at 8 bases. Sequencing was done on a sample of blood. The clonotype was recovered from a woman aged 25 to 39 with Graves' hyperthyroidism. The CDR3 DNA sequence: TGTGCCAGCAGCATCGGACAGGGACAAAGAGAGACCCAGTACTTC. Translated, it gives CASSIGQGQRETQYF.